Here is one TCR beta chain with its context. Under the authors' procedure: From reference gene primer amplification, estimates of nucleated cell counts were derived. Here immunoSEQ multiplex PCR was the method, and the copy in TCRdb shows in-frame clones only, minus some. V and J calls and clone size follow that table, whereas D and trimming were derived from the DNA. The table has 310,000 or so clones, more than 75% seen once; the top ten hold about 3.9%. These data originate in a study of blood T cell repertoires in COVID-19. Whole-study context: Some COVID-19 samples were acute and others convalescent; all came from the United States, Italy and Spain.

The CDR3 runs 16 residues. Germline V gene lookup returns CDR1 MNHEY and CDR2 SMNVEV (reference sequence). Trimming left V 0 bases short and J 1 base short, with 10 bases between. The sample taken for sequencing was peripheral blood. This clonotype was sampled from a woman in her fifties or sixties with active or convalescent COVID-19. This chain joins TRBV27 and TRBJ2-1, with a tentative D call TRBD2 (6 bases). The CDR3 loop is CASSLSPRGSYNEQFF. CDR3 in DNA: TGTGCCAGCAGTTTATCGCCCCGGGGGTCCTACAATGAGCAGTTCTTC.